This T cell receptor beta chain came from a study of blood T cell repertoires in COVID-19. Measured with immunoSEQ multiplex PCR; TCRdb has only the in-frame clones, and not every one. Of approximately 300,000 clones listed, 75% to 90% are singletons. V dropped 3 bases and J dropped 1 base, with 10 bases sitting between them. The CDR3 sequence is 15 residues long. CDR1 is SNHLY, CDR2 FYNNEI, per germline. Input material: PBMCs or T cells enriched from blood (not recorded which). The receptor was derived from a man aged 60-69 years who had recovered from COVID-19. This rearrangement joins TRBV2 to TRBJ2-4; D might be TRBD2 (5 bases). The CDR3 DNA sequence: TGTGCCAGCAGTGAGGCCCCGGGGGCCAAAAACATTCAGTACTTC. This codes for CASSEAPGAKNIQYF.